This record concerns one TCR beta chain sequence. Its antigen is undetermined. This sample was taken from a study of cytomegalovirus exposure and HLA in healthy donors. In the PCR, 60 Vbeta and 13 Jbeta primers were used. Sequencing was performed with immunoSEQ multiplex PCR; in TCRdb, only in-frame clones are kept and a portion is missing. The sample records about 59,000 clones, 65% to 90% being singletons. Study-wide findings and caveats: Sequencing depth roughly uniform across donors was assumed in presence/absence analyses.

The CDR3 spans 13 residues. Germline V gene data show CDR1 as SGHTA and CDR2 as FQGNSA. V lost 5 bases to trimming and J lost 9 bases, with 16 bases between them. V and J are TRBV7-2 and TRBJ1-2, with a tentative D call TRBD1 (5 bases). This sequence originates from a human donor in good health. The material sequenced was PBMCs. The DNA for the CDR3 is TGTGCCAGCAGCGAGGCAGGGTTGGGGAGCTACACCTTC. Translated: CASSEAGLGSYTF.